This is a list of T cell receptor beta chains from one sample in a study of T cell responses to AZD1222 COVID-19 vaccine. The protocol was immunoSEQ multiplex PCR, while the TCRdb copy is restricted to in-frame clones and leaves out a portion. The sample lists approximately 94,000 clones, about 85% occurring once. The sequences come from peripheral blood, collected on day 0 of AZD1222 vaccination. These receptors were taken from an adult in good health. Both conserved end residues are trimmed from each CDR3.

>TRBJ1-1|TRBV19
ASSHDTIMGEAF
>TRBJ1-1|TRBV11-3
ASSKGQGNTEAF
>TRBJ2-5|TRBV25-1
ASSEARHQETQY
>TRBJ2-6|TRBV27
ASSSLSFSTESYSGANVLT
>TRBJ2-7|TRBV19
ASTLSTSGSDEQY
>TRBJ2-7|TRBV7-8
ASSLGELTHTYEQY
>TRBJ1-2|TRBV7-9
ASSLGQGMYGYT
>TRBJ2-1|TRBV19
ASSITSGTYNEQF
>TRBJ2-5|TRBV7-9
ASSTRGRRETQY
>TRBJ2-5|TRBV30
AWSPRARRETQY
>TRBJ2-5|TRBV11-2
ASSLETGGETQY
>TRBJ1-4|TRBV28
ASSLGWRNEKLF
>TRBJ1-1|TRBV19
ASSIQGANTEAF
>TRBJ1-3|TRBV7-9
ASSSARGSGNTIY
>TRBJ1-3|TRBV5-5
ASSWGQGTTTIY
>TRBJ1-1|TRBV6-5
ASSWDRWDTEAF
>TRBJ1-2|TRBV9
ASSGQGALTGYT
>TRBJ2-7|TRBV5-6
ASSLGVSGGPY
>TRBJ1-2|TRBV3-1/TRBV3-2
ASSQVNEYGYT
>TRBJ1-4|TRBV27
ASRLTVTNEKLF
>TRBJ1-4|TRBV28
ASSLEGATNEKLF
>TRBJ1-4|TRBV11-2
ASSLARAGEKLF
>TRBJ1-3|TRBV19
ASSIQGARNTIY
>TRBJ2-6|TRBV11-2
ASSLGGAGANVLT
>TRBJ2-1|TRBV19
ASSPYSRKGTSGRDSYNEQF
>TRBJ2-1|TRBV28
ASSSARKNEQF
>TRBJ1-2|TRBV30
AWTRDSRFYGYT
>TRBJ2-7|TRBV5-6
ASSLARLYGRSSYEQY
>TRBJ1-5|TRBV3-1/TRBV3-2
ASSQERGQPQH
>TRBJ2-3|TRBV11-2
ASSLESVGTPGPDTQY
>TRBJ2-7|TRBV5-1
ASSRKKGQGNSYEQY
>TRBJ2-5|TRBV6-1
ASSETPDRTQY
>TRBJ2-5|TRBV7-9
ASSLRFGLETQY
>TRBJ1-2|TRBV24-1
ATSDRGGTNYGYT